This T cell receptor (beta chain) was retrieved from a study of shared clonotypes between healthy human individuals. The sequencing of unsorted PBMC DNA took place on ten immunoSEQ deep assay plates. As handled by the study authors: Filtering differed because ImmunoSEQ produced junction-only sequences that carried no quality scores. Clones were read by immunoSEQ multiplex PCR, and TCRdb kept only the in-frame ones, dropping some. V, J and clone size reflect that table, while D and trimming were determined from the DNA. The sample consists of roughly 500,000 clones, roughly 80% of them appearing once. The donors were all Caucasian adults (living in Nashville, Tennessee). Study conclusions and caveats: Donors were few, which limited the genetic and exposure-history diversity represented.

In the case of this clone: What it binds is unknown.

Trimming cost V 5 bases and J 4 bases, with 12 bases left between them. Germline CDR1 and CDR2: SQVTM and ANQGSEA. The CDR3 consists of 13 residues. This chain links TRBV29-1 with TRBJ2-1, with D hard to call. The material sequenced was PBMCs. The clonotype originates from a woman between 35 and 50 years old in good health. Some clones in this sample may be carry-over from other donors' samples. CDR3 bases: TGCAGCGTTCCCCGCGCGCCGTACAATGAGCAGTTCTTC. This gives the protein CSVPRAPYNEQFF.